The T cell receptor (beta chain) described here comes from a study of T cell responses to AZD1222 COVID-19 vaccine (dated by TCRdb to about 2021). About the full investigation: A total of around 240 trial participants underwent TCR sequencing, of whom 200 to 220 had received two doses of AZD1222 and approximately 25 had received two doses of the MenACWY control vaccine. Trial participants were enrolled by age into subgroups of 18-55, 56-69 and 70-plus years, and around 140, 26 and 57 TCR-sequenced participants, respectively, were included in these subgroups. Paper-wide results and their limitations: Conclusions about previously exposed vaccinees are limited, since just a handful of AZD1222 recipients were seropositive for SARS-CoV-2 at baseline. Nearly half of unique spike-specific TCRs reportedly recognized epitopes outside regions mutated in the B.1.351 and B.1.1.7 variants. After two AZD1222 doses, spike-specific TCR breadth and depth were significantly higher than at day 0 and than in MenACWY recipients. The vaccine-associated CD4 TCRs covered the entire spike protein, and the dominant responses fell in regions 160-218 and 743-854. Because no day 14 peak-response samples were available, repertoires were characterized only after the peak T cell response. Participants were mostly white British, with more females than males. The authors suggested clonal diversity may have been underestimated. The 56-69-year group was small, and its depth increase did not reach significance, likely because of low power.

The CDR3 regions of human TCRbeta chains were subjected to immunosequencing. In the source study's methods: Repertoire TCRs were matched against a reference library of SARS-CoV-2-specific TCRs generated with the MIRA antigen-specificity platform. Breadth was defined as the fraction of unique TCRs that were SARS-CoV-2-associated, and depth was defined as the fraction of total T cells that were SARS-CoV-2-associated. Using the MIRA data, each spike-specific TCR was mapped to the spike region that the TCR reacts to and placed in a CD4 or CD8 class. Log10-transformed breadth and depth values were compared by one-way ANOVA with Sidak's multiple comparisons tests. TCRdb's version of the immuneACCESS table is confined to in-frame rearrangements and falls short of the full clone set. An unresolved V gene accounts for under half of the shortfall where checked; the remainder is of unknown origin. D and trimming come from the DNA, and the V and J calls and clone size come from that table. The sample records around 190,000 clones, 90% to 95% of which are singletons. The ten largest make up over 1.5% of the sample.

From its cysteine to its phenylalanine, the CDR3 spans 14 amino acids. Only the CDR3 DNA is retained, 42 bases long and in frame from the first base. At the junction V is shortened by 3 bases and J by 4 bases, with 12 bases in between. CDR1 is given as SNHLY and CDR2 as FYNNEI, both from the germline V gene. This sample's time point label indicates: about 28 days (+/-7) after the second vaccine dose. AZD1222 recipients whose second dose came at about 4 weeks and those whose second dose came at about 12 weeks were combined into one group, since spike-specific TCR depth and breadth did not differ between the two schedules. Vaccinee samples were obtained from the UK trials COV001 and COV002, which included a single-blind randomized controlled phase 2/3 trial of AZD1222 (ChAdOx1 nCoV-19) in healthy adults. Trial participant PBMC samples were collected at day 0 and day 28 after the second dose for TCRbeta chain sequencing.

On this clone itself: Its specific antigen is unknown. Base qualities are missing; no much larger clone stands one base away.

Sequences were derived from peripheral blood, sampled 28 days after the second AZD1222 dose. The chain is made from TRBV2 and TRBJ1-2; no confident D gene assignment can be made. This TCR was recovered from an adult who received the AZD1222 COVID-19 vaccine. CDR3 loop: CASSEDGGLYGYTF. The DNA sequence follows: TGTGCCAGCAGTGAGGATGGCGGACTCTATGGCTACACCTTC.